This T cell receptor beta chain is drawn from a study of blood T cell repertoires in COVID-19. The germline CDR1 and CDR2 sequences are SGHTA and FQGNSA. After removal of 1 base from V and 8 bases from J, the junction contained 4 bases not matched to a gene. This CDR3 has 15 residues. The protocol was immunoSEQ multiplex PCR, while the TCRdb copy is restricted to in-frame clones and leaves out a portion. The sample records around 300,000 clones, around 88% being singletons. V is TRBV7-2 and J is TRBJ1-6, with 8 bases identical to TRBD1. The clonotype originates from a woman aged 25 to 39 with COVID-19, enrolled during active disease. The sequenced sample was peripheral blood. The CDR3 reads CASSLDRGKYSPLHF. CDR3 nucleotides: TGTGCCAGCAGCTTAGACAGGGGGAAATATTCACCCCTCCACTTT.